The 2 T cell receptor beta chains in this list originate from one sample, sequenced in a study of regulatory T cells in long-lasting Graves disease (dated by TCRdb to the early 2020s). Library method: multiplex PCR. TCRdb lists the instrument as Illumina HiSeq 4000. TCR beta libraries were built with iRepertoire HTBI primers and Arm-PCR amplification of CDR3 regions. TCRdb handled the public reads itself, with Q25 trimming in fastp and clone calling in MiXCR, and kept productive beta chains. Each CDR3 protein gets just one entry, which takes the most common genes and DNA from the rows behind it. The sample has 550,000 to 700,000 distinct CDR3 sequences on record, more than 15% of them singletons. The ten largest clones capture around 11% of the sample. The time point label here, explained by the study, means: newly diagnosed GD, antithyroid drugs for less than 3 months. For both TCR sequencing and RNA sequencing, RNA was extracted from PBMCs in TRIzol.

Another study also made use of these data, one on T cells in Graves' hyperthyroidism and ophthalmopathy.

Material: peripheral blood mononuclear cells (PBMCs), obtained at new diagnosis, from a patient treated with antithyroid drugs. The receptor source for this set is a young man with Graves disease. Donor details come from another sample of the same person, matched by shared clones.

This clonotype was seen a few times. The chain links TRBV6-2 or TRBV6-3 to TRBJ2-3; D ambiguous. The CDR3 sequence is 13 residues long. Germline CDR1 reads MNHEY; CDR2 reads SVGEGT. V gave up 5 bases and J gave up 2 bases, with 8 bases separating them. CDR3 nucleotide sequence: TGTGCCAGCAGTCCCACAGTCACAGATACGCAGTATTTT. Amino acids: CASSPTVTDTQYF.

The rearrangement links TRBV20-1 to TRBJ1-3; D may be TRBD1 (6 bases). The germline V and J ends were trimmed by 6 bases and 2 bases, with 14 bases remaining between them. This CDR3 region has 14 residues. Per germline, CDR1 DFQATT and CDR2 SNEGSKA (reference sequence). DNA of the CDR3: TGCAGTGCGAGGGGGGGAGGGGCTGGAAACACCATATATTTT. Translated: CSARGGGAGNTIYF.